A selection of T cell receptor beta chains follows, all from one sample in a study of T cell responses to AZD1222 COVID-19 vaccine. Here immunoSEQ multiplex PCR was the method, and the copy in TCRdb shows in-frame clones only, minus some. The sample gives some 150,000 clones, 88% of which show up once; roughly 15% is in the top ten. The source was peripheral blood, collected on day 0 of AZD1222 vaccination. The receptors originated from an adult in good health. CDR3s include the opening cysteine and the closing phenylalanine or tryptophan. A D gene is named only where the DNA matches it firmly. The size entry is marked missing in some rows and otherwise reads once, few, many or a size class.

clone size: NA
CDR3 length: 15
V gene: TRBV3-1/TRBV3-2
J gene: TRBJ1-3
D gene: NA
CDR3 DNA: TGTGCCAGCAGCCTTGGGACGTACTCTGGAAACACCATATATTTT
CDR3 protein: CASSLGTYSGNTIYF

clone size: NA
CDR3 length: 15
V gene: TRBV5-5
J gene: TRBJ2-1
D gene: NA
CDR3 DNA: TGTGCCAGCAGCTTAAGTCGCGGGGGAGGGGGTGAGCAGTTCTTC
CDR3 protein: CASSLSRGGGGEQFF

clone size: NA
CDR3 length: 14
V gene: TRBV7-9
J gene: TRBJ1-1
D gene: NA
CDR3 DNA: TGTGCCAGCAGCGCCGCCCGGGGGAACACTGAAGCTTTCTTT
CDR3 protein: CASSAARGNTEAFF

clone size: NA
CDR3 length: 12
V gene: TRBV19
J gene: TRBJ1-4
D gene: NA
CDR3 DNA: TGTGACCCGGCGGGGACTAATGAAAAACTGTTTTTT
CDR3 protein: CDPAGTNEKLFF

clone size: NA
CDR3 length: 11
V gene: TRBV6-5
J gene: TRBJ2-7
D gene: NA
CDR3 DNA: TGTGCCAGCAGGTCAACTTACGAGCAGTACTTC
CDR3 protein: CASRSTYEQYF

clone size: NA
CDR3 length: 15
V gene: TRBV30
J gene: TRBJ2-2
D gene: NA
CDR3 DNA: TGTGCCTGGAGTGTACAATCGGGGTACACCGGGGAGCTGTTTTTT
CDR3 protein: CAWSVQSGYTGELFF

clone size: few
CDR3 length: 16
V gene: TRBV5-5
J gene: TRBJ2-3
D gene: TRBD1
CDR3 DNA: TGTGCCAGCAGCTTGGTTGTGGCAGGGGGCCGAGATACGCAGTATTTT
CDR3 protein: CASSLVVAGGRDTQYF

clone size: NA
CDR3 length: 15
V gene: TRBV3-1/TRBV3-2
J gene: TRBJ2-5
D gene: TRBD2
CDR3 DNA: TGTGCCAGCACTCCGACCGGGACTAATAAAGAGACCCAGTACTTC
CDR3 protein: CASTPTGTNKETQYF

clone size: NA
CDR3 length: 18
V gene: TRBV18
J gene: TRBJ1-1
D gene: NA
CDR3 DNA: TGTGCCAGCTTCGGGGCAAATAGGAGGGGTGCGAAGGACACTGAAGCTTTCTTT
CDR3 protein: CASFGANRRGAKDTEAFF

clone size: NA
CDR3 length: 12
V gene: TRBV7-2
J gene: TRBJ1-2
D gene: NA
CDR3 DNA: TGTGCCAGCAGCTTATCAATGGGAGGCTACACCTTC
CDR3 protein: CASSLSMGGYTF

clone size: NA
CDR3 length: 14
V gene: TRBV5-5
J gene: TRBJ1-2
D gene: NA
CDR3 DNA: TGTGCCAGCAGCTTGGGTCCGGGAGACTATGGCTACACCTTC
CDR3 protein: CASSLGPGDYGYTF

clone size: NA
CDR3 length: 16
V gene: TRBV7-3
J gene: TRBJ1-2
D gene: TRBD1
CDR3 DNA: TGTGCCAGCAGCTTAACGAGGGACAGGGCAAGCTATGGCTACACCTTC
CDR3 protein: CASSLTRDRASYGYTF

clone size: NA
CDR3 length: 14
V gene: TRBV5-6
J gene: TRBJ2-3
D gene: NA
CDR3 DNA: TGTGCCAGCAGCTGGGACTTTCCAGGAGATACGCAGTATTTT
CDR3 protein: CASSWDFPGDTQYF

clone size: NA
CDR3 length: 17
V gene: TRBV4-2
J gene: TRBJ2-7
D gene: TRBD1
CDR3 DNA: TGTGCCAGCAGCCAAGATGACAGGTCGGACAGGAACTACGAGCAGTACTTC
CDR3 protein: CASSQDDRSDRNYEQYF

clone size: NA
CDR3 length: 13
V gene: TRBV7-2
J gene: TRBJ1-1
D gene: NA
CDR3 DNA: TGTGCCAGCAGCTTAGCAGGGAACACTGAAGCTTTCTTT
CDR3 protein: CASSLAGNTEAFF

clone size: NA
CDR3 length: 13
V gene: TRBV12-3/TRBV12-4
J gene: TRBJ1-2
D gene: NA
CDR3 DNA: TGTGCCAGCAGTACCGGTCCCCGTGGAGGCTACACCTTC
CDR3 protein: CASSTGPRGGYTF

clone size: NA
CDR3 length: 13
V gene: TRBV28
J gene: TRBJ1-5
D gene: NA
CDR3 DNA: TGTGCCAGCGTCCAGAATAGCAATCAGCCCCAGCATTTT
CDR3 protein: CASVQNSNQPQHF

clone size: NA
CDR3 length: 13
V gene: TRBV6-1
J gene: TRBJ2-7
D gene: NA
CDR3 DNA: TGTGCCAGCAGTGAAGACGGTACCTACGAGCAGTACTTC
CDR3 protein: CASSEDGTYEQYF

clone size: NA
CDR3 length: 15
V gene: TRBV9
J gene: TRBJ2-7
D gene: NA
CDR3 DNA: TGTGCCAGCAGCGTAGCGGCAGGGAGGTCCTACGAGCAGTACTTC
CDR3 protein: CASSVAAGRSYEQYF

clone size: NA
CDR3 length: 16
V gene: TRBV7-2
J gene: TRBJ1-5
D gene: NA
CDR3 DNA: TGTGCCAGCAGCTTAAACACAGGGAGGGCCGATCAGCCCCAGCATTTT
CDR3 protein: CASSLNTGRADQPQHF

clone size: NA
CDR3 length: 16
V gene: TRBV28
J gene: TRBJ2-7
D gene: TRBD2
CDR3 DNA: TGTGCCAGCAGTTTGGGCCGGGGGGGGCCGGAATACGAGCAGTACTTC
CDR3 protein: CASSLGRGGPEYEQYF

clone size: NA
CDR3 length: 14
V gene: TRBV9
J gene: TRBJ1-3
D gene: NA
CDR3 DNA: TGTGCCAGCAGCGGGACAGTCTCTGGAAACACCATATATTTT
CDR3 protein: CASSGTVSGNTIYF

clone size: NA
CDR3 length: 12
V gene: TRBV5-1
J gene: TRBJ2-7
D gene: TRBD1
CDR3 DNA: TGCGCCAGCAAGACAGGGATGGACGAGCAGTACTTC
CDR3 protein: CASKTGMDEQYF

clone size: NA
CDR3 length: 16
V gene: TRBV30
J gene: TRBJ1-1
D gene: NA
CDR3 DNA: TGTGCCTGGAATATGGGGACGGGGGAGAGGAACACTGAAGCTTTCTTT
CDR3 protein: CAWNMGTGERNTEAFF

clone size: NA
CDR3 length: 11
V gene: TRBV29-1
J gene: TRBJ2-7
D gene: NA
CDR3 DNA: TGCAGCGTTGGGAATGACTACGAGCAGTACTTC
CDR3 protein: CSVGNDYEQYF

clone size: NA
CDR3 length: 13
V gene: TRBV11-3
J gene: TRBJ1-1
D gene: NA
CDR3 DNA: TGTGCCAGCAGCTTAGATCGGGAAACTGAAGCTTTCTTT
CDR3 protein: CASSLDRETEAFF

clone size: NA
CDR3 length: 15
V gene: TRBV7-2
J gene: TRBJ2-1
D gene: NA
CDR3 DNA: TGTGCCAGCAGCTCAGCTCGGACAGCCTACAATGAGCAGTTCTTC
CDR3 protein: CASSSARTAYNEQFF

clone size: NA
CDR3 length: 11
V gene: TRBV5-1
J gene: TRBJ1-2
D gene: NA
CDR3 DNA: TGCGCCAGCAGCGAGGAGGGTGGCTACACCTTC
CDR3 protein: CASSEEGGYTF

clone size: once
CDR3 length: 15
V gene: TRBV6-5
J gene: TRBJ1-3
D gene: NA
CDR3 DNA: TGTGCCAGCAGTTCCCTTCGACGCGGTGGAAACACCATATATTTT
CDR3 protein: CASSSLRRGGNTIYF

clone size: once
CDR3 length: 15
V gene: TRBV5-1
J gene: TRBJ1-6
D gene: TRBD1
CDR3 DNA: TGCGCCAGCAGCTTGGCCGGGACAGACTATTCACCCCTCCACTTT
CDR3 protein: CASSLAGTDYSPLHF

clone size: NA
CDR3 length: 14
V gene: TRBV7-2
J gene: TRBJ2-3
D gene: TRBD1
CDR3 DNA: TGTGCCAGCAGCTCCGGACAGGGGGCGGTGACGCAGTATTTT
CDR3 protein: CASSSGQGAVTQYF

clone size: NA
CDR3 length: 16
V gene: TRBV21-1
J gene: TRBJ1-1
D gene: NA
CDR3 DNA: TGTGCCAGCAGCAAGGCTCGGGACAGTGCTAGCACTGAAGCTTTCTTT
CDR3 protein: CASSKARDSASTEAFF

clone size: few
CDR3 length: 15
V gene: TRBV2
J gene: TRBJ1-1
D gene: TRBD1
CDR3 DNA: TGTGCCAGCAGTGAATCCGGGACAGGGTTAGAGGAAGCTTTCTTT
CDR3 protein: CASSESGTGLEEAFF

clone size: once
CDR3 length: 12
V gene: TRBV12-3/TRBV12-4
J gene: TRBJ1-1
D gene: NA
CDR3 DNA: TGTGCCAGCAGGCGACAGAACACTGAAGCTTTCTTT
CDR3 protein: CASRRQNTEAFF

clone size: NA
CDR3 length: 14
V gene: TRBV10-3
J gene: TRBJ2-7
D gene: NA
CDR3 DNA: TGTGCCATCTCCGCAGGGACCAGCTCCTACGAGCAGTACTTC
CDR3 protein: CAISAGTSSYEQYF

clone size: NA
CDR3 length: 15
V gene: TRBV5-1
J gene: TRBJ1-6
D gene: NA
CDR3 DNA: TGCGCCAGCAGTCTTGGTGAAGCCTATAATTCACCCCTCCACTTT
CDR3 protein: CASSLGEAYNSPLHF

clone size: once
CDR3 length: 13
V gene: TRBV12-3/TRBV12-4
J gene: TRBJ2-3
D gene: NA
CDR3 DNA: TGTGCCAGCAGTTCTCTACCCTCAGATACGCAGTATTTT
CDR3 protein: CASSSLPSDTQYF

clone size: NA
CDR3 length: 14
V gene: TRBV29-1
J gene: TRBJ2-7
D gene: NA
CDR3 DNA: TGCAGCGTTGATAGTGGGGTAGGCGACTACGAGCAGTACTTC
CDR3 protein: CSVDSGVGDYEQYF

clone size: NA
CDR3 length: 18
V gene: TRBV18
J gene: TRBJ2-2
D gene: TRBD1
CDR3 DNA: TGTGCCAGCTCACCCTATACACCCGGACAGGGTTCTACCGGGGAGCTGTTTTTT
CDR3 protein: CASSPYTPGQGSTGELFF

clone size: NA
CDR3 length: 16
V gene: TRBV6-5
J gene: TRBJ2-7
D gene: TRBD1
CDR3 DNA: TGTGCCAGCAGTTACCGAAGGACAGGGGGCTCCTACGAGCAGTACTTC
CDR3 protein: CASSYRRTGGSYEQYF

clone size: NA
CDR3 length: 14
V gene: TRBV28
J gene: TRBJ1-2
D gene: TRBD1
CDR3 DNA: TGTGCCAGCAGTGTCCGACAGGGGGCACATGGCTACACCTTC
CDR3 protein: CASSVRQGAHGYTF